This TCR beta chain comes out of a study of T cell changes during pregnancy in multiple sclerosis. Trimming removed 1 base from V and 3 bases from J; junction bases left unmatched: 0. Looked up from germline, CDR1 is LGHNA and CDR2 is YNFKEQ. The CDR3 length is 15 residues. Assay used: immunoSEQ multiplex PCR; TCRdb lists only in-frame clones, some missing. The data show tens of thousands of clones, with around nine tenths seen just once and around 0.9% held by the top ten. The sample was peripheral blood, taken before pregnancy. The receptor was derived from a female donor with multiple sclerosis, enrolled in a pregnancy study. The gene calls are TRBV4-2 and TRBJ2-6, with 7 positions matching TRBD1. The CDR3 sequence: CASSQGQGGANVLTF. CDR3 coding DNA: TGTGCCAGCAGCCAAGGACAGGGTGGGGCCAACGTCCTGACTTTC.